This T cell receptor beta chain was captured in a study of T cells after yellow fever vaccination. The germline V and J ends were trimmed by 0 bases and 5 bases, with 8 bases remaining between them. The CDR3 consists of 13 residues. CDR1 SGHRS and CDR2 YFSETQ come from the germline V gene. Study results and caveats: On re-exposure, the response was weaker but peaked faster, at day 5 versus 15. Clones from primary vaccination mostly reappeared after the booster (about 97% CD4, approximately 86% CD8). Abundant bulk-population clonotypes could contaminate the FACS-sorted repertoires.

TCRdb re-called the 5' RACE reads through MiXCR, storing one row per CDR3 protein. The sample yields 450,000 to 550,000 distinct CDR3 sequences, 20% to 25% seen once. This clonotype was recorded a few times. Its antigen is as yet unknown. The sequences come from PBMCs, collected roughly 20 days after the first yellow fever vaccination. This chain joins TRBV5-1 and TRBJ1-1, with no clear D. The source of this sequence is a man between 18 and 35 years old who received the YFV17D yellow fever vaccine. CDR3 nucleotide sequence: TGCGCCAGCAGCTTGGACACGAAAACTGAAGCTTTCTTT. Translating gives CASSLDTKTEAFF.